Detailed here is one T cell receptor beta chain. Its target is not known. The V gene's germline CDR1 is GTSNPN and CDR2 SVGIG (reference sequence). V shed 2 bases and J 7 bases; nucleotides not matched to a gene: 7. This CDR3 is 13 amino acids long. Sequenced with the Oncomine TCR Beta short-read assay was DNA taken from cultured CD4+ T cells. TCRdb redid the calling of the PCR reads with MiXCR, one entry per CDR3 protein. In the table there are roughly 14,000 distinct CDR3 sequences, roughly 50% of which are singletons. Treatment: approximately 10-day PBMC culture with coronavirus spike peptide pools or control peptides (ViraFEST assay). The sample comes from a study of vaccination and CD4 T cells after COVID-19.

This chain links TRBV30 with TRBJ1-2; the match to TRBD1 covers 7 bases. Sequenced: CD4+ T cells from blood, cultured in vitro. This TCR derives from a human donor who had recovered from COVID-19. The CDR3 DNA is TGTGCCTGGAGTTATGTACAGGGGCTTGGCTACACCTTC. Amino acids: CAWSYVQGLGYTF.